This T cell receptor beta chain was captured by sequencing in a study of OX40 agonist ivuxolimab in advanced cancers. Study information: Participants averaged approximately 61 years of age (range 23 to 79) and were under 90% male. General study points: Some nonresponders likewise displayed low normalized T-cell clonal expansion. Among the lowest peripheral clonal expansion occurred in 0.1-3.0 mg/kg partial responders.

The method was immunoSEQ multiplex PCR; TCRdb's version includes in-frame clones alone and lacks a portion of them. Of 30,000 to 40,000 clones listed, roughly 80% are singletons. As to this clone: Its target is not known.

The CDR3 loop spans 15 amino acids. This specimen consisted of CD4+ or CD8+ T cells sorted from blood, obtained in a trial of the OX40 agonist ivuxolimab. The chain carries TRBV7-5 and TRBJ2-7; TRBD1 is the table's D call and was not checked against the DNA. TRBV7-5 is labeled a pseudogene. This TCR came from an adult with an advanced solid tumor such as melanoma, head and neck, liver or kidney cancer. CDR3 sequence: CASSLAAGGASEQYF. The CDR3 DNA reads TGTGCCAGCAGCTTAGCGGCAGGGGGCGCTTCCGAGCAGTACTTC.